This TCR beta chain was retrieved from a study of human T cells and chemical hapten exposure. TCRdb ran MiXCR on the RACE reads and lists one entry per CDR3 protein. The table has over 300,000 distinct CDR3 sequences, approximately 5% seen once; the top ten hold 2.5% to 3%. The germline V gene has CDR1 KGHSH and CDR2 LQKENI. The ends were cut back, 3 bases at V and 5 bases at J, with 13 bases in the middle. This CDR3 has 15 residues. This clonotype was seen at least ten times. Noted time point: pre-sensitization, week 0. Treatment: therapeutic diphenylcyclopropenone sensitization with weekly scalp DPC.

The receptor's source is a woman in her forties or fifties with alopecia areata. Some clones in this sample may be carry-over from other donors' samples. The sequences come from whole blood, collected in connection with sensitization to the hapten diphenylcyclopropenone (DPC). The chain is built from TRBV18 and TRBJ2-2; no clear D gene. CDR3 bases: TGTGCCAGCTCACCTCCGACCCGGATTACCGGGGAGCTGTTTTTT. Amino acid sequence: CASSPPTRITGELFF.